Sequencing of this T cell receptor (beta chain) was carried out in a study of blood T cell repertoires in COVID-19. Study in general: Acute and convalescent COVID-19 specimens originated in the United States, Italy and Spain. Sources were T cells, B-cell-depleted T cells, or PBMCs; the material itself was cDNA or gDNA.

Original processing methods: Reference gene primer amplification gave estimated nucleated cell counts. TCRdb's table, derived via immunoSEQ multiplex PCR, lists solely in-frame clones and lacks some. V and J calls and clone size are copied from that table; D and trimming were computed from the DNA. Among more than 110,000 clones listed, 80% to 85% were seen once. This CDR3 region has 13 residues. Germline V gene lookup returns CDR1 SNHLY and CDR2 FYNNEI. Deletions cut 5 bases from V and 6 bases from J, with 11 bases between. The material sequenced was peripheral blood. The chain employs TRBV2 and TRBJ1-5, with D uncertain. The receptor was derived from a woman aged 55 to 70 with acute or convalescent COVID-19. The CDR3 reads CASSSRHRQPQHF. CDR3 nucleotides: TGTGCCAGCAGTTCTCGACACCGTCAGCCCCAGCATTTT. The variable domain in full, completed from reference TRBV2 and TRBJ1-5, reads EPEVTQTPSHQVTQMGQEVILRCVPISNHLYFYWYRQILGQKVEFLVSFYNNEISEKSEIFDDQFSVERPDGSNFTLKIRSTKLEDSAMYFCASSSRHRQPQHFGDGTRLSIL.